This TCR beta chain was sequenced during a study of control samples from healthy donors and cancer patients. Germline values: CDR1 SGHAT, CDR2 FQNNGV. The CDR3 totals 17 residues. V was pared by 5 bases and J by 0 bases, with 14 bases between. The repertoire was sequenced with immunoSEQ multiplex PCR; TCRdb's copy has only in-frame clones and lacks some. The data hold around 85,000 clones, with 94% observed a single time. Sequenced input: blood. This sequence was found in a woman between 18 and 30 years old in good health. The chain couples TRBV11-2 to TRBJ1-6, with D perhaps matching TRBD1 (6 bases). The CDR3 loop is CASSQDSKSSYNSPLHF. The CDR3 DNA is TGTGCCAGCAGCCAGGACAGTAAGAGCTCCTATAATTCACCCCTCCACTTT.